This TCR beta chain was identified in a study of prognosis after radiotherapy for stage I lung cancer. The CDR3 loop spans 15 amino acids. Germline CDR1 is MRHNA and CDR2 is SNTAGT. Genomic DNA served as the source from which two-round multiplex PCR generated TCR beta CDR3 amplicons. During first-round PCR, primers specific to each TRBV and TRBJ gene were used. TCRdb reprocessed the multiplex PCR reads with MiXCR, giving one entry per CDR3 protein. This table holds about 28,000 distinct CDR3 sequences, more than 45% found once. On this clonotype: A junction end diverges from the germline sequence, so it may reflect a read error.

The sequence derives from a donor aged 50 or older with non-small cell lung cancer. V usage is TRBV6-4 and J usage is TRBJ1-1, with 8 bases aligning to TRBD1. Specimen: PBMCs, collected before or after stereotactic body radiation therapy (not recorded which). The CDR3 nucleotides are TGTGCCATCAGTCCGCCCGGACAGGGTAACACTGAAGCTTTCTTT. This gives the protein CAISPPGQGNTEAFF.